These 17 T cell receptor beta chains share one sample of origin, sequenced in a study of OX40 agonist ivuxolimab in advanced cancers. The repertoire was sequenced with immunoSEQ multiplex PCR; TCRdb's copy has only in-frame clones and lacks some. The sample has under 15,000 clones; around 80% are singletons. Specimen: CD4+ or CD8+ T cells sorted from blood, collected in a trial of the OX40 agonist ivuxolimab. The receptors were gathered from an adult with an advanced solid tumor such as melanoma, head and neck, liver or kidney cancer.

This chain joins TRBV5-1 and TRBJ2-3; 10 nucleotides align to TRBD1. With V trimmed by 4 bases and J by 5 bases, 7 bases remained unmatched. The CDR3 runs to 15 residues. The germline gives CDR1 SGHRS, CDR2 YFSETQ. The CDR3 bases are TGCGCCAGCAGCCTCGGACAGGGGGAAATAGATACGCAGTATTTT. Encoded protein: CASSLGQGEIDTQYF.

The rearrangement links TRBV6-1 to TRBJ2-3, with D tentatively TRBD1 (5 bases). Trimming took 2 bases from V and 6 from J, leaving 18 bases between them. The V gene's germline CDR1 is MNHNS and CDR2 SASEGT. This CDR3 has 16 residues. Written as DNA, the CDR3 is TGTGCCAGCAGTGAAAGGTTGCGCAGGGTGGGGGATACGCAGTATTTT. The encoded protein is CASSERLRRVGDTQYF.

This chain connects TRBV5-4 to TRBJ1-2; TRBD1 agrees at 7 bases. Trimming cost V 4 bases and J 7 bases; bases outside gene matches: 10. The CDR3 has 14 amino acids. CDR1 is SGHNT and CDR2 is YYREEE in the germline V gene (reference sequence). The CDR3 nucleotides are TGTGCCAGCAGCCCCCCGCTTGCAGGGGGTGGCTACACCTTC. It codes for CASSPPLAGGGYTF.

This sequence joins TRBV5-1 and TRBJ2-2; D is ambiguous. The CDR3 covers 14 residues. The ends were cut back, 5 bases at V and 1 base at J, with 9 bases in the middle. Germline-derived CDR1 and CDR2 are SGHRS and YFSETQ. The chain's CDR3 is CASSSALNTGELFF. CDR3 DNA sequence: TGCGCCAGCAGTTCGGCCCTGAACACCGGGGAGCTGTTTTTT. Together with reference TRBV5-1 and TRBJ2-2, the CDR3 gives the full variable domain: KAGVTQTPRYLIKTRGQQVTLSCSPISGHRSVSWYQQTPGQGLQFLFEYFSETQRNKGNFPGRFSGRQFSNSRSEMNVSTLELGDSALYLCASSSALNTGELFFGEGSRLTVL.

The chain joins TRBV6-1 to TRBJ2-1; TRBD1 aligns across 9 bases. The CDR3 contains 13 residues. Germline lookup yields CDR1 MNHNS and CDR2 SASEGT. V lost 7 bases, J lost 7 bases, and 5 bases stayed unmatched. The CDR3 protein is CASTGTGLNEQFF. The CDR3 DNA is TGTGCCAGCACTGGGACAGGGCTTAATGAGCAGTTCTTC.

This chain connects TRBV7-2 to TRBJ2-7; D remains unclear. Per the germline V gene, CDR1 is SGHTA and CDR2 is FQGNSA. The CDR3 spans 14 residues. The V end was cut by 4 bases, the J end by 2 bases, with 12 bases between. CDR3 DNA: TGTGCCAGCAGCTCCCCTGGTGCGACCTACGAGCAGTACTTC. Protein: CASSSPGATYEQYF.

The CDR3 sequence: CASMWRPTYEQYF. The CDR3 bases are TGTGCCAGCATGTGGAGGCCAACCTACGAGCAGTACTTC. The V gene is TRBV28, the J gene TRBJ2-7, with D possibly matching TRBD2 (5 bases). The V gene lost 7 bases and the J gene lost 2 bases, with 12 bases spanning the gap. The CDR3 length is 13 residues. CDR1 MDHEN and CDR2 SYDVKM come from the germline V gene.

The chain uses TRBV27 and TRBJ2-1; TRBD1 matches 7 bases. The CDR3 spans 13 residues. After removal of 4 bases from V and 3 bases from J, the junction contained 0 bases not matched to a gene. CDR1 and CDR2 from the germline V gene are MNHEY and SMNVEV (reference sequence). CDR3 sequence (DNA): TGTGCCAGCAGTTGGGACAGCTACAATGAGCAGTTCTTC. Translation gives CASSWDSYNEQFF.

The genes are TRBV27 and TRBJ1-2; no firm D call. The CDR3 length is 13 residues. Germline V CDR1 and CDR2: MNHEY, SMNVEV (reference sequence). Trimming stripped 0 bases from V and 6 bases from J, with 8 bases between. The CDR3 here is CASSLSSRNGYTF. For the CDR3, the DNA is TGTGCCAGCAGTTTATCGAGCAGGAATGGCTACACCTTC.

This clone was detected only a few times. The chain uses TRBV19 and TRBJ1-5; no clear D. The CDR3 extends over 13 amino acids. Germline V gives CDR1 LNHDA, CDR2 SQIVND (reference sequence). V shed 5 bases and J shed 3 bases, with 8 bases lying between them. This chain's CDR3 is CASSYGINQPQHF. The CDR3 DNA sequence: TGTGCCAGTAGTTACGGGATCAATCAGCCCCAGCATTTT.

This chain connects TRBV27 to TRBJ1-1; TRBD1 matches 7 bases. J gave up 5 bases and V 6 bases, and 9 bases lay outside the gene matches. The CDR3 is 14 amino acids. The germline V gene has CDR1 MNHEY and CDR2 SMNVEV (reference sequence). The CDR3: CASRTLQGVTEAFF. CDR3 coding DNA: TGTGCCAGCAGGACACTCCAGGGGGTGACTGAAGCTTTCTTT.

This clone was found a few times. The V and J genes are TRBV10-3 and TRBJ2-3, with TRBD1 identical over 7 bases. The junction had 6 bases not matched to a gene; V was cut back by 8 bases and J by 1 base. This CDR3 is 14 amino acids long. In germline, CDR1 is ENHRY, CDR2 SYGVKD. Here the CDR3 reads CAILNQGGTDTQYF. The CDR3 nucleotides are TGTGCCATCCTAAACCAGGGGGGCACAGATACGCAGTATTTT.

J is TRBJ1-1 and V is TRBV7-9; no clear D. V lost 3 bases, J lost 6 bases, and 8 bases lay in between. The length of the CDR3 is 12 residues. Germline loops: CDR1 SEHNR, CDR2 FQNEAQ (reference sequence). CDR3 region: CASSFGPAEAFF. In DNA, the CDR3 is TGTGCCAGCAGCTTCGGGCCCGCTGAAGCTTTCTTT.

The chain carries TRBV13 and TRBJ2-7, with 11 nucleotides matching TRBD1. After removal of 5 bases from V and 1 base from J, the junction contained 4 bases not matched to a gene. The germline CDR1 and CDR2 sequences are PRHDT and FYEKMQ (reference sequence). The CDR3 is 15 amino acids. In nucleotides, the CDR3 is TGTGCCAGCAGCCAGGGACAGGGGGGTTCCTACGAGCAGTACTTC. It specifies CASSQGQGGSYEQYF.

The chain has TRBV2 and TRBJ1-6; no definite D call. This CDR3 is 15 amino acids long. CDR1 is SNHLY, CDR2 FYNNEI, per germline. Trimming took 6 bases from V and 7 from J, leaving 16 bases between them. CDR3 coding DNA: TGTGCCAGCAGACTCTGGACGGATCTCAATTCACCCCTCCACTTT. This encodes CASRLWTDLNSPLHF.

V and J are TRBV30 and TRBJ2-7; the D gene could be TRBD1 or TRBD2 (5 bases each). There are 13 residues in the CDR3. The germline V and J ends were trimmed by 5 bases and 0 bases, with 11 bases remaining between them. Per the germline V gene, CDR1 is GTSNPN and CDR2 is SVGIG (reference sequence). The CDR3 region is CAWGGGSSYEQYF. CDR3 DNA: TGTGCCTGGGGGGGTGGGAGCTCCTACGAGCAGTACTTC.

This clone was observed a single time. This chain joins TRBV28 and TRBJ2-1; D possibly uses TRBD1 or TRBD2 (6 bases each). The germline V gene encodes CDR1 MDHEN and CDR2 SYDVKM. The CDR3 covers 16 residues. The germline V and J ends were trimmed by 7 bases and 4 bases, with 20 bases remaining between them. The CDR3 protein is CASMAILGGRYNEQFF. DNA of the CDR3: TGTGCCAGCATGGCAATTCTTGGGGGGCGATACAATGAGCAGTTCTTC.